What follows are 8 T cell receptor beta chains derived from one specimen sequenced in a study of blood T cell repertoires in COVID-19. Here immunoSEQ multiplex PCR was the method, and the copy in TCRdb shows in-frame clones only, minus some. The table records 70,000 to 100,000 clones, around 82% of them present only once. Sequences were obtained from peripheral blood. These receptors were collected from a man in his fifties or sixties with active or convalescent COVID-19.

This clone was counted between two and nine times. The chain couples TRBV18 to TRBJ2-1, with D tentatively TRBD2 (5 bases). Germline loops: CDR1 KGHSH, CDR2 LQKENI. The V and J ends lost 1 base and 6 bases respectively, with 16 bases between them. The CDR3 contains 16 residues. The CDR3 DNA is TGTGCCAGCTCACCACTTAAAACAGAACGGGGCAATGAGCAGTTCTTC. It translates to CASSPLKTERGNEQFF.

This chain joins TRBV7-9 and TRBJ1-6, with TRBD1 identical over 7 bases. The CDR3 has 14 residues. Germline V lookup: CDR1 SEHNR, CDR2 FQNEAQ (reference sequence). J was trimmed by 7 bases and V by 3 bases; bases with no gene match: 3. DNA of the CDR3: TGTGCCAGCAGCTTTGGGACAGCCAATTCACCCCTCCACTTT. Its translation: CASSFGTANSPLHF.

V usage is TRBV6-6 and J usage is TRBJ1-5; D call uncertain. V was clipped by 0 bases and J by 7 bases, with 10 bases between them. The CDR3 is made up of 14 amino acids. The germline gives CDR1 MNHNY, CDR2 SVGAGI (reference sequence). CDR3 residues: CASSYSTVWQPQHF. CDR3 nucleotide sequence: TGTGCCAGCAGTTACTCGACTGTTTGGCAGCCCCAGCATTTT.

The V gene is TRBV11-1, the J gene TRBJ2-1, with TRBD1 identical over 8 bases. J gave up 5 bases and V 3 bases, and 6 bases lay outside the gene matches. This CDR3 region has 15 residues. Germline CDR1 and CDR2: SGHAT and FQDESV (reference sequence). CDR3 nucleotides: TGTGCCAGCAGCTTTATAGGACAGGGAAACAATGAGCAGTTCTTC. It encodes CASSFIGQGNNEQFF.

This chain uses TRBV3-1 (or the pseudogene TRBV3-2) with TRBJ2-1; D perhaps matches TRBD1 (5 bases). CDR3 length equals 15 residues. Per germline, CDR1 LGHDT and CDR2 YNNKEL (reference sequence). The V end lost 4 bases, the J end lost 0 bases, and 10 bases lay between the germline ends. CDR3 DNA: TGTGCCAGCAGCCCCAGGGCCCACTCCTACAATGAGCAGTTCTTC. Its protein is CASSPRAHSYNEQFF.

The chain links TRBV6-5 to TRBJ2-6; perhaps TRBD1 as D (6 bases). CDR3 length: 15 residues. Germline loops: CDR1 MNHEY, CDR2 SVGAGI. V lost 7 bases to trimming and J lost 0 bases, with 10 bases between them. In nucleotides, the CDR3 is TGTGCCAGCACCGACAGGCCCTCTGGGGCCAACGTCCTGACTTTC. Its protein is CASTDRPSGANVLTF.

The chain recombines TRBV12-5 with TRBJ2-1, with D perhaps TRBD2 (6 bases). Trimming removed 4 bases from V and 6 bases from J, with 16 bases in between. The CDR3 length is 15 residues. Germline V gene sequence: CDR1 LGHNT, CDR2 FRNRAP. The CDR3 DNA follows: TGTGCTAGTGGTTGGGGGACTCCTAATTCCAATGAGCAGTTCTTC. Protein sequence: CASGWGTPNSNEQFF.

The rearrangement joins TRBV18 to TRBJ1-3, with D possibly matching TRBD1 (6 bases). The V and J ends lost 5 bases and 0 bases respectively, with 11 bases between them. The CDR3 totals 15 residues. Germline V gives CDR1 KGHSH, CDR2 LQKENI. The CDR3 region is CASSADRSSGNTIYF. Here the CDR3 DNA reads TGTGCCAGCTCAGCCGACAGGAGCTCTGGAAACACCATATATTTT.